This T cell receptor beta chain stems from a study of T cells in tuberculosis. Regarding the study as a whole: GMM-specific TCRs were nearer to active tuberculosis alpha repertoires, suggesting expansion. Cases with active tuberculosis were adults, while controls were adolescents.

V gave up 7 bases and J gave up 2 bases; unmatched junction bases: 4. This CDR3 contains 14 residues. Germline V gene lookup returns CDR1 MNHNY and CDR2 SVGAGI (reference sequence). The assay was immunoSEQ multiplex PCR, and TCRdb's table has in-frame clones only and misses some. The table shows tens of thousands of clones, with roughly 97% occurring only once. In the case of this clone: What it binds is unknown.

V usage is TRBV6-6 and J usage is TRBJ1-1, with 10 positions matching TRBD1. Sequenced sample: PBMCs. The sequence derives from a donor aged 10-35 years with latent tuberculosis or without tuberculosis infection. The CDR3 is CASTRDRGNTEAFF. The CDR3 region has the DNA TGTGCCAGCACCCGGGACAGGGGAAACACTGAAGCTTTCTTT.